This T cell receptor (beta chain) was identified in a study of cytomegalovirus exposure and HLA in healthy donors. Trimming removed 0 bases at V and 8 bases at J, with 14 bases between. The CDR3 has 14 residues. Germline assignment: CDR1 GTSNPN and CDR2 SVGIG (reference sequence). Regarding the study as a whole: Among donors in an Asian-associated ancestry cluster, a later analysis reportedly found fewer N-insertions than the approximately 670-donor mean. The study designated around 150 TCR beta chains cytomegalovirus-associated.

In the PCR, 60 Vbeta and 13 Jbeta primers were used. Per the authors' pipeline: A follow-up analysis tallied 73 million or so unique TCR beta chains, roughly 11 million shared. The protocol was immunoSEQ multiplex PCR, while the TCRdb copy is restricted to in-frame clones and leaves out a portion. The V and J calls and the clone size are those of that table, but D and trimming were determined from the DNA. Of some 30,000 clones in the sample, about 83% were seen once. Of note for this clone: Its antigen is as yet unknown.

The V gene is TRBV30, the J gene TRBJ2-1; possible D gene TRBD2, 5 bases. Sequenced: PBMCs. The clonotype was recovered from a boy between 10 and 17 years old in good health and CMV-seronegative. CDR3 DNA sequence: TGTGCCTGGAGTGTAACTTATTGGGGAGATGAGCAGTTCTTC. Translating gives CAWSVTYWGDEQFF.